Listed below are T cell receptor beta chains from one sample, sequenced in a study of immune evolution from preneoplasia to lung adenocarcinoma. Produced via immunoSEQ multiplex PCR; TCRdb's table is partial and in-frame only. This table holds approximately 10,000 clones, just over 75% found once. The sequencing input was FFPE lung adenocarcinoma in situ tissue. These receptors were collected from a person between 60 and 80 years old with lung adenocarcinoma. CDR3s include the opening cysteine and the closing phenylalanine or tryptophan. The D gene is left open where the match is weak. Rows give clone size only sometimes, using once, few, many, or a class for an expanded clone.

j_call v_call d_call clone_size cdr3_aa cdr3_nt
TRBJ2-5 TRBV7-8 TRBD1 NA CATRGQAKETQYF TGTGCCACGAGGGGACAGGCAAAGGAGACCCAGTACTTC
TRBJ2-3 TRBV2 TRBD2 once CASRTSGVVDTQYF TGTGCCAGCAGGACTAGCGGGGTTGTAGATACGCAGTATTTT
TRBJ2-3 TRBV7-9 TRBD2 NA CASSPTGTSAGDTQYF TGTGCCAGCAGCCCTACCGGGACTAGCGCCGGGGATACGCAGTATTTT
TRBJ1-1 TRBV2 NA NA CASSEALTLTTEAFF TGTGCCAGCAGTGAAGCGCTTACGCTCACCACTGAAGCTTTCTTT
TRBJ2-2 TRBV25-1 TRBD1 NA CVSSDQGQGSAGELFF TGTGTCAGCAGTGACCAAGGACAGGGAAGCGCCGGGGAGCTGTTTTTT
TRBJ1-3 TRBV6-1 NA NA CASSEFLPGNTIYF TGTGCCAGCAGTGAATTTCTGCCTGGAAACACCATATATTTT
TRBJ2-7 TRBV7-3 NA NA CASSPGTDPREQYF TGTGCCAGCAGCCCCGGGACTGATCCTAGGGAGCAGTACTTC
TRBJ2-3 TRBV4-2 TRBD2 NA CASSQDSRAIAGGSDTQYF TGTGCCAGCAGCCAAGATTCTCGGGCGATAGCGGGGGGGAGCGATACGCAGTATTTT
TRBJ2-3 TRBV5-1 NA once CASSLAVTVHYTDTQYF TGCGCCAGCAGCTTGGCCGTGACAGTCCACTACACAGATACGCAGTATTTT
TRBJ1-2 TRBV7-2 TRBD1 NA CASSLTGDSGYTF TGTGCCAGCAGCCTTACAGGGGACTCTGGCTACACCTTC
TRBJ1-5 TRBV19 NA NA CASSRARGNQPQHF TGTGCCAGTAGTAGGGCCAGGGGCAATCAGCCCCAGCATTTT
TRBJ2-7 TRBV2 NA NA CASKGGPGSGEQYF TGTGCCTCTAAGGGTGGTCCGGGATCTGGCGAGCAGTACTTC
TRBJ2-5 TRBV5-6 NA NA CASSLVRQSKVTQYF TGTGCCAGCAGCTTGGTCCGACAGAGTAAGGTGACCCAGTACTTC
TRBJ1-6 TRBV10-2 NA NA CASSELAGNSPLHF TGCGCCAGCAGTGAGCTAGCAGGGAATTCACCCCTCCACTTT
TRBJ2-3 TRBV6-5 NA NA CASSYSPSTDTQYF TGTGCCAGCAGTTACTCCCCTAGCACAGATACGCAGTATTTT
TRBJ1-2 TRBV6-1 NA NA CASSEGNYGYTF TGTGCCAGCAGTGAGGGGAACTATGGCTACACCTTC
TRBJ2-1 TRBV5-5 NA NA CASSPGPTNEQFF TGTGCCAGCAGTCCCGGACCGACAAATGAGCAGTTCTTC
TRBJ1-5 TRBV6-6 NA NA CASSSTSNQPQHF TGTGCCAGCAGTTCGACCTCCAATCAGCCCCAGCATTTT
TRBJ2-7 TRBV2 NA NA CASSATPAGSSYEQYF TGTGCCAGCAGTGCTACTCCAGCCGGCAGCTCCTACGAGCAGTACTTC
TRBJ2-7 TRBV6-6 TRBD1 NA CASSTGQGGYEQYF TGTGCCAGCAGTACGGGACAGGGGGGCTACGAGCAGTACTTC
TRBJ2-3 TRBV2 TRBD2 NA CASSERGLAASTDTQYF TGTGCCAGCAGTGAAAGGGGTCTAGCGGCAAGCACAGATACGCAGTATTTT
TRBJ1-5 TRBV25-1 NA once CASSGLEGPPQHF TGTGCCAGCAGTGGATTAGAGGGACCGCCCCAGCATTTT